Below are 23 T cell receptor beta chains sequenced from a single sample in a study of blood T cell repertoires in COVID-19. Method: immunoSEQ multiplex PCR; TCRdb's copy keeps in-frame clones and lacks some. The data show more than 120,000 clones, about nine tenths seen once. Source material: peripheral blood. The receptors shown here come from a woman between 50 and 59 years old with acute or convalescent COVID-19.

This clone showed up just a few times. This chain uses TRBV5-1 with TRBJ1-3; 7 positions match TRBD1. Germline-derived CDR1 and CDR2 are SGHRS and YFSETQ. There are 15 residues in the CDR3. Trimming at V came to 4 bases and at J to 4 bases, leaving 8 bases not matched to a gene. DNA for the CDR3: TGCGCCAGCAGCGCTGGGGACAGTGGAGGAAACACCATATATTTT. This translates into CASSAGDSGGNTIYF.

This clone was seen a single time. The chain uses TRBV7-6 and TRBJ2-7; D is uncertain. V was trimmed by 5 bases and J by 2 bases, leaving 13 bases between them. Germline assignment: CDR1 SGHVS and CDR2 FNYEAQ. CDR3 size: 14 residues. The CDR3 is CASSLIGGTYEQYF. CDR3 coding DNA: TGTGCCAGCAGCCTCATCGGCGGAACCTACGAGCAGTACTTC.

The chain combines TRBV11-2 with TRBJ2-3, with 8 bases lining up with TRBD2. V lost 5 bases, J lost 9 bases, and 7 bases stayed unmatched. In germline, CDR1 is SGHAT, CDR2 FQNNGV. The CDR3 is made up of 13 amino acids. The DNA for the CDR3 is TGTGCCAGCAGCGTAACTAGCGGCGAAACGCAGTATTTT. Translating it yields CASSVTSGETQYF.

The chain links TRBV6-6 to TRBJ1-1; maybe TRBD1 (6 bases). V lost 4 bases and J 1 base, leaving 13 bases between the germline ends. The germline V gene encodes CDR1 MNHNY and CDR2 SVGAGI (reference sequence). The CDR3 covers 15 residues. CDR3 nucleotide sequence: TGTGCCAGCAGTTTGACCCTGACAGGGAACACTGAAGCTTTCTTT. It codes for CASSLTLTGNTEAFF.

The V gene is TRBV6-6, the J gene TRBJ1-3; 8 nucleotides align to TRBD1. CDR3 length: 15 amino acids. The trim removed 6 bases at V and 0 bases at J, leaving 4 bases unmatched. Germline loops: CDR1 MNHNY, CDR2 SVGAGI (reference sequence). The CDR3 region is CASRLDRDSGNTIYF. CDR3 nucleotide sequence: TGTGCCAGCAGGTTGGACAGGGACTCTGGAAACACCATATATTTT.

CDR3 in DNA: TGTGCCAGCAGCCAAGGGACTAGCGGGAGGTCTCAAGAGACCCAGTACTTC. Amino acid sequence: CASSQGTSGRSQETQYF. The rearrangement joins TRBV4-2 to TRBJ2-5, with 14 positions matching TRBD2. The CDR3 is made up of 17 amino acids. CDR1 is LGHNA, CDR2 YNFKEQ, per germline. Trimming cost V 1 base and J 2 bases; bases outside gene matches: 3.

This chain joins TRBV5-1 and TRBJ1-1; 8 bases match TRBD1. CDR1 is SGHRS, CDR2 YFSETQ, per germline. V lost 6 bases to trimming and J lost 6 bases; unmatched junction nucleotides: 16. The CDR3 is 16 amino acids. The CDR3 spells CASTPDGFQGASEAFF. CDR3 coding DNA: TGCGCCAGCACCCCAGACGGTTTTCAGGGGGCGTCTGAAGCTTTCTTT.

This clone was counted at least ten times. The rearrangement joins TRBV7-8 to TRBJ2-1; a possible D gene is TRBD2 (5 bases). V was shortened by 4 bases and J by 15 bases, with 19 bases between the two germline ends. The CDR3 contains 13 residues. Germline V gives CDR1 SGHVS, CDR2 FQNEAQ. CDR3 nucleotide sequence: TGTGCCAGCAGCTCTCTGACTGGAAGCGGATCGTTCTTC. Encoded protein: CASSSLTGSGSFF.

The chain employs TRBV28 and TRBJ1-1; tentative D call: TRBD1 (6 bases). CDR1 and CDR2 from the germline V gene are MDHEN and SYDVKM. V was cut by 2 bases and J by 10 bases, with 17 bases left in between. This CDR3 is 14 amino acids long. The CDR3 sequence: CASSLTAGESGAFF. CDR3 coding DNA: TGTGCCAGCAGTTTAACGGCAGGGGAGTCAGGAGCTTTCTTT.

The chain links TRBV24-1 to TRBJ1-2; 7 bases map to TRBD1. Germline trimming cut 7 bases from V and 7 bases from J; bases unmatched to any gene: 14. Germline CDR1 is KGHDR and CDR2 is SFDVKD. The CDR3 consists of 15 residues. DNA for the CDR3: TGTGCCACCAGCCCTGACAGGGCTTCATTCTCTGGCTACACCTTC. This sequence encodes CATSPDRASFSGYTF.

The rearrangement links TRBV2 to TRBJ2-1; D might be TRBD2 (6 bases). The CDR3 has 16 amino acids. The ends were cut back, 6 bases at V and 0 bases at J, with 15 bases in the middle. Looked up from germline, CDR1 is SNHLY and CDR2 is FYNNEI. CDR3: CASSATGGSSYNEQFF. The CDR3 bases are TGTGCCAGCAGCGCGACTGGGGGGAGCTCCTACAATGAGCAGTTCTTC.

This chain connects TRBV21-1 to TRBJ2-7; the D call TRBD2 from the table was never checked on the DNA. TRBV21-1 is shown as a pseudogene. The CDR3 extends over 18 amino acids. The DNA of the CDR3 is TGTGCCAGCAGCAAAAAAAAATGCTCCCCGGGGGACTTCGACGAGCAGTACTTC. Translation gives CASSKKKCSPGDFDEQYF.

This chain connects TRBV12-3 or TRBV12-4 to TRBJ1-2, with unresolved D. The V end lost 7 bases, the J end lost 3 bases, and 6 bases lay between the germline ends. There are 11 residues in the CDR3. CDR3 sequence reads: CASTVYYGYTF. The DNA of the CDR3 is TGTGCCAGCACCGTCTACTATGGCTACACCTTC.

The V call is TRBV5-6, the J call TRBJ2-2; 7 nucleotides line up with TRBD2. Losses at the gene ends were 0 bases for V and 6 bases for J; bases not matched to a gene: 2. Germline loops: CDR1 SGHDT, CDR2 YYEEEE. The CDR3 spans 14 residues. The CDR3 DNA reads TGTGCCAGCAGCTTGGGACTAGCTGCCGGGGAGCTGTTTTTT. Translated: CASSLGLAAGELFF.

This clone was observed a few times. The CDR3 region has the DNA TGTGCCAGCAGCTTAACGGCCGATCCTTACGAGCAGTACTTC. This gives the protein CASSLTADPYEQYF. The chain joins TRBV7-3 to TRBJ2-7; D is undetermined. Germline assignment: CDR1 SGHTA and CDR2 FQGTGA. There are 14 residues in the CDR3. The germline V and J ends were trimmed by 0 bases and 4 bases, with 10 bases remaining between them.

The V gene is TRBV9, the J gene TRBJ1-1; tentative D call: TRBD1 (5 bases). V gave up 0 bases and J gave up 1 base, with 10 bases separating them. The CDR3 length is 15 residues. Germline V gene sequence: CDR1 SGDLS, CDR2 YYNGEE. The CDR3 coding sequence is TGTGCCAGCAGCGTAGGAGGGACTGGGAACACTGAAGCTTTCTTT. It codes for CASSVGGTGNTEAFF.

The chain is built from TRBV5-4 and TRBJ2-2, with D possibly TRBD2 on 6 matching bases. This CDR3 contains 15 residues. The germline V gene encodes CDR1 SGHNT and CDR2 YYREEE (reference sequence). The ends were cut back, 3 bases at V and 4 bases at J, with 13 bases in the middle. The DNA for the CDR3 is TGTGCCAGCAGCTGGAGAGCGGGCGGCACCGGGGAGCTGTTTTTT. It translates to CASSWRAGGTGELFF.

The chain uses TRBV20-1 and TRBJ1-2; 8 nucleotides line up with TRBD1. Germline V CDR1 and CDR2: DFQATT, SNEGSKA (reference sequence). Trimming took 3 bases from V and 8 from J; bases not matched to a gene: 5. The CDR3 contains 12 residues. CDR3 amino acids: CSASGQGGGYTF. The CDR3 DNA sequence: TGCAGTGCTAGTGGACAGGGTGGCGGCTACACCTTC.

This clone was detected only once. The V gene is TRBV21-1, the J gene TRBJ2-5; the table's D call of TRBD1 was not tested on the DNA. TRBV21-1 is a known pseudogene. This CDR3 contains 14 residues. The CDR3 nucleotides are TGTGCCAGCAGCAAAGACAGGCGCCTAGAGACCCAGTACTTC. Translated, it gives CASSKDRRLETQYF.

This CDR3 reads CASSLMPAGGRETQYF. CDR3 nucleotides: TGTGCCAGCAGCTTAATGCCAGCGGGGGGGCGAGAGACCCAGTACTTC. V gene TRBV7-3 combines with J gene TRBJ2-5; 10 bases align to TRBD2. Looked up from germline, CDR1 is SGHTA and CDR2 is FQGTGA. Losses at the gene ends were 1 base for V and 4 bases for J; bases not matched to a gene: 6. The CDR3 length is 16 residues.

The chain combines TRBV7-3 with TRBJ2-3; TRBD1 matches 8 bases. Trimming removed 4 bases from V and 3 bases from J; junction bases left unmatched: 6. Per the germline V gene, CDR1 is SGHTA and CDR2 is FQGTGA. There are 15 residues in the CDR3. CDR3 in amino acids: CASSSDRGWTDTQYF. Here the CDR3 DNA reads TGTGCCAGCAGCTCCGACAGGGGATGGACAGATACGCAGTATTTT. The entire variable domain, with the rest obtained from reference TRBV7-3 and TRBJ2-3, is as follows: GAGVSQTPSNKVTEKGKYVELRCDPISGHTALYWYRQSLGQGPEFLIYFQGTGAADDSGLPNDRFFAVRPEGSVSTLKIQRTERGDSAVYLCASSSDRGWTDTQYFGPGTRLTVL.

This chain connects TRBV28 to TRBJ1-2; 8 positions agree with TRBD1. Per germline, CDR1 MDHEN and CDR2 SYDVKM. V dropped 8 bases and J dropped 3; count of bases not matched to a gene: 17. There are 17 residues in the CDR3. CDR3 nucleotides: TGTGCCAGCCTCTCTGGGACAGGAGTTCAGGTCTACTATGGCTACACCTTC. Translated, it gives CASLSGTGVQVYYGYTF.

The chain links TRBV27 to TRBJ1-2; 9 nucleotides agree with TRBD1. The CDR3 runs 15 residues. J was trimmed by 6 bases and V by 5 bases; bases with no gene match: 10. CDR1 MNHEY and CDR2 SMNVEV come from the germline V gene (reference sequence). CDR3 residues: CASSRWDTGGDGYTF. CDR3 DNA: TGTGCCAGCAGTCGGTGGGATACAGGGGGCGATGGCTACACCTTC.